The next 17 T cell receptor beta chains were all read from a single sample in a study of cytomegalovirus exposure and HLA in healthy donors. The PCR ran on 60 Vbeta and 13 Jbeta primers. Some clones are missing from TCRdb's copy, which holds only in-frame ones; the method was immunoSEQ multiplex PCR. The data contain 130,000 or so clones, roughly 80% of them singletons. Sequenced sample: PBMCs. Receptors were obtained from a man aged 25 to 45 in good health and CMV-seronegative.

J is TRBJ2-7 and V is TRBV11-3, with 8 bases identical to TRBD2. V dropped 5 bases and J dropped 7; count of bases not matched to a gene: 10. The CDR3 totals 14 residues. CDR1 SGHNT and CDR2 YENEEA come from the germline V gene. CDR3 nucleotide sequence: TGTGCCAGCAGCCATAACGGGGGGGCACGGGAGCAGTACTTC. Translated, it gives CASSHNGGAREQYF.

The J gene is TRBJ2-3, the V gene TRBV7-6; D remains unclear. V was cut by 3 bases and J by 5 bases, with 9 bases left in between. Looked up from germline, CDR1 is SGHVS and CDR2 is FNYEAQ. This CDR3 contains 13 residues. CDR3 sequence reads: CASSLRLQDTQYF. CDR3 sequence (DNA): TGTGCCAGCAGCTTGCGCCTCCAAGATACGCAGTATTTT.

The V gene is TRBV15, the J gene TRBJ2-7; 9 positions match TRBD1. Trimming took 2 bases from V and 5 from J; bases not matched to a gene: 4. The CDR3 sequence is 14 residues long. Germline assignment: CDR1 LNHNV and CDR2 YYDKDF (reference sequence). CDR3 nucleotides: TGTGCCACCAGCAGACTACAGGGGGCCCACGAGCAGTACTTC. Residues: CATSRLQGAHEQYF. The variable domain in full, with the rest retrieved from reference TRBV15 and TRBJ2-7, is DAMVIQNPRYQVTQFGKPVTLSCSQTLNHNVMYWYQQKSSQAPKLLFHYYDKDFNNEADTPDNFQSRRPNTSFCFLDIRSPGLGDTAMYLCATSRLQGAHEQYFGPGTRLTVT.

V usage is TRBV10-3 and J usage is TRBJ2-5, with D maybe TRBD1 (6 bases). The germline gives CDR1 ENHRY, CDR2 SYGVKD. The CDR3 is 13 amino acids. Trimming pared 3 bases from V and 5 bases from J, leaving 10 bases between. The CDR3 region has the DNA TGTGCCATCAGTGAAAGACAGGAGGAGACCCAGTACTTC. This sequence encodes CAISERQEETQYF.

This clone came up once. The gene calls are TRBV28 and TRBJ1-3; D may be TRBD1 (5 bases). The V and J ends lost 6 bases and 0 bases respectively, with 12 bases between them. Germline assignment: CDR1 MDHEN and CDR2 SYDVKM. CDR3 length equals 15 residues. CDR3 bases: TGTGCCAGCAGAAACGGGGGTTTCTCTGGAAACACCATATATTTT. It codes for CASRNGGFSGNTIYF.

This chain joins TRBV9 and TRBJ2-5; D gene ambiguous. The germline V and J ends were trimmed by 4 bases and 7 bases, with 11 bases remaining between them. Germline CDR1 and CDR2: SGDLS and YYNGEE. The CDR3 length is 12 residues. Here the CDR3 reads CASSPPRGTQYF. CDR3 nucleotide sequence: TGTGCCAGCAGCCCACCTAGAGGGACCCAGTACTTC.

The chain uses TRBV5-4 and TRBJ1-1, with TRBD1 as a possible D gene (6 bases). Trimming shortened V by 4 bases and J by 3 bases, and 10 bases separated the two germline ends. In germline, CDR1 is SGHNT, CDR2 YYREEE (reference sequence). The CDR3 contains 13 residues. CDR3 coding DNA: TGTGCCAGCAGCGATCAGGGGTACACTGAAGCTTTCTTT. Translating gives CASSDQGYTEAFF. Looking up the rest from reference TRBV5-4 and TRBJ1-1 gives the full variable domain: ETGVTQSPTHLIKTRGQQVTLRCSSQSGHNTVSWYQQALGQGPQFIFQYYREEENGRGNFPPRFSGLQFPNYSSELNVNALELDDSALYLCASSDQGYTEAFFGQGTRLTVV.

CDR3 sequence reads: CASSRWDREETQYF. Here the CDR3 DNA reads TGTGCCAGCAGCCGCTGGGACAGGGAAGAGACCCAGTACTTC. The chain combines TRBV7-9 with TRBJ2-5, with TRBD1 matching 9 bases. Looked up from germline, CDR1 is SEHNR and CDR2 is FQNEAQ (reference sequence). V shed 5 bases, J shed 3 bases, and the junction held 4 bases outside the gene matches. This CDR3 has 14 amino acids.

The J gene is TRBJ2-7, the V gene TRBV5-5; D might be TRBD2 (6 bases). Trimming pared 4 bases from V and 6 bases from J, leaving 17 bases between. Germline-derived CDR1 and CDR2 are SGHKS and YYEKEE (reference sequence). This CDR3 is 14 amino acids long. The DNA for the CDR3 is TGTGCCAGCAGCACTCGGGACTTCCAGCGCGAGCAGTACTTC. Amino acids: CASSTRDFQREQYF.

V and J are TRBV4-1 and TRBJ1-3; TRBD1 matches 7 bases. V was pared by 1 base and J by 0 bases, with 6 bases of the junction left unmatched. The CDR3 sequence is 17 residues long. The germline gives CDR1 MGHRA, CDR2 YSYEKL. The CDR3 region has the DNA TGCGCCAGCAGCCAAGGGGACAGAAAACACTCTGGAAACACCATATATTTT. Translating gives CASSQGDRKHSGNTIYF.

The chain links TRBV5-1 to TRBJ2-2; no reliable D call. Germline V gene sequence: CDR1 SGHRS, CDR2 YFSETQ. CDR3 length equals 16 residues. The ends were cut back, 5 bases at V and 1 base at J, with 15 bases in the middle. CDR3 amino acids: CASSFSGLGNTGELFF. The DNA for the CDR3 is TGCGCCAGCAGTTTTTCCGGGTTAGGGAACACCGGGGAGCTGTTTTTT.

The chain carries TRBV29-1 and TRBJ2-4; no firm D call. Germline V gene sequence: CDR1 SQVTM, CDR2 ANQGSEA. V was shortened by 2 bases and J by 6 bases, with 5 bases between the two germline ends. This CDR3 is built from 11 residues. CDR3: CSVEWANIQYF. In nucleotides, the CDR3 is TGCAGCGTTGAATGGGCAAACATTCAGTACTTC.

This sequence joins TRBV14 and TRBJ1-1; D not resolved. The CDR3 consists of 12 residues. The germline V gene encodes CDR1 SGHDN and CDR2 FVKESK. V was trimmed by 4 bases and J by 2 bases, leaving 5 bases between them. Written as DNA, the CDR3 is TGTGCCAGCAGCCCACTTAACACTGAAGCTTTCTTT. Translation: CASSPLNTEAFF. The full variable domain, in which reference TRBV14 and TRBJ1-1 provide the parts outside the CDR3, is EAGVTQFPSHSVIEKGQTVTLRCDPISGHDNLYWYRRVMGKEIKFLLHFVKESKQDESGMPNNRFLAERTGGTYSTLKVQPAELEDSGVYFCASSPLNTEAFFGQGTRLTVV.

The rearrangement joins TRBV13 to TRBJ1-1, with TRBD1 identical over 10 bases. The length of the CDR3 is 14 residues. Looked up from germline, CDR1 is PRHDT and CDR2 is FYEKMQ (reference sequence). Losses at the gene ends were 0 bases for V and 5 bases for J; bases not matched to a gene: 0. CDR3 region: CASSLGDRGTEAFF. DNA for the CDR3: TGTGCCAGCAGCTTAGGGGACAGGGGGACTGAAGCTTTCTTT.

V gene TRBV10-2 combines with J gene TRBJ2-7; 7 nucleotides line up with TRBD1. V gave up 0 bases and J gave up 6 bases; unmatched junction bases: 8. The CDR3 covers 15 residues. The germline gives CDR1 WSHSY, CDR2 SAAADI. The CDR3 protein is CASSESGVTGVEQYF. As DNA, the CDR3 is TGCGCCAGCAGTGAGTCGGGGGTAACAGGGGTCGAGCAGTACTTC.

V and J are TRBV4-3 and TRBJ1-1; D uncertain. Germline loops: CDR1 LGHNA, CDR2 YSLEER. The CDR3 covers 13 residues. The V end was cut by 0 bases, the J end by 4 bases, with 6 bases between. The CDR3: CASSQEGATEAFF. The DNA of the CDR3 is TGCGCCAGCAGCCAAGAGGGAGCCACTGAAGCTTTCTTT.

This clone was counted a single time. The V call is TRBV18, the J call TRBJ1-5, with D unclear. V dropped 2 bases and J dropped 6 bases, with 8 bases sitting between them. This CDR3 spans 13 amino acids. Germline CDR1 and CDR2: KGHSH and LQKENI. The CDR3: CASSPGSRQPQHF. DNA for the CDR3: TGTGCCAGCTCACCAGGGAGTCGTCAGCCCCAGCATTTT.